The text below deals with one TCR beta chain. Germline CDR1 is SGHAT and CDR2 is FQNNGV. J gave up 4 bases and V 1 base, and 2 bases lay outside the gene matches. The CDR3 is 14 residues long. This record belongs to a study of blood T cell repertoires in COVID-19. Study in general: The United States, Italy and Spain were the sources of the acute and convalescent COVID-19 samples. The cDNA or gDNA used as material had been derived from T cells, B-cell-depleted T cells, or PBMCs.

In the study's own analysis: How many nucleated cells were present was estimated from reference gene primer amplification. Profiling relied on immunoSEQ multiplex PCR, and the TCRdb table lists in-frame clones only, not all of them. That table supplies the V and J calls and clone size; D and trimming were determined from the DNA. This sample has tens of thousands of clones, with 89% found just once. The clonotype was recovered from a man aged 45-60 years with active COVID-19. The chain uses TRBV11-2 and TRBJ2-3; 7 nucleotides match TRBD2. Material: peripheral blood. For the CDR3, the DNA is TGTGCCAGCAGCTTAGTCCTAGCGGCAGATACGCAGTATTTT. Translating gives CASSLVLAADTQYF.